Listed below are T cell receptor beta chains from one sample, sequenced in a study of blood T cell repertoires in COVID-19. Repertoires were generated with immunoSEQ multiplex PCR, while TCRdb's copy carries only in-frame clones and drops some. The sample consists of 200,000 to 250,000 clones, around 80% of them appearing once. Material for sequencing was peripheral blood. These receptors all stem from a woman in her seventies with acute or convalescent COVID-19. The CDR3 runs from the conserved cysteine through the conserved F or W. D genes are given only for firm matches. Rows may omit the clone size; those that give it use once, few, many or a size class.

clone size	D gene	J gene	V gene	CDR3 length	CDR3 protein	CDR3 DNA
NA	NA	TRBJ1-1	TRBV11-1	13	CASSFQSYTEAFF	TGTGCCAGCAGCTTCCAGTCCTACACTGAAGCTTTCTTT
NA	NA	TRBJ2-7	TRBV30	15	CAWSAPAGVNYEQYF	TGTGCCTGGAGTGCCCCCGCCGGGGTCAACTACGAGCAGTACTTC
NA	NA	TRBJ2-6	TRBV19	16	CASGRDRPSGANVLTF	TGTGCCAGCGGCCGAGACAGGCCCTCTGGGGCCAACGTCCTGACTTTC
NA	TRBD2	TRBJ2-1	TRBV5-4	15	CASSLGEGVYNEQFF	TGTGCCAGCAGCTTAGGGGAGGGAGTGTACAATGAGCAGTTCTTC
NA	TRBD2	TRBJ2-2	TRBV2	17	CASRGLAGVSNTGELFF	TGTGCCAGCAGAGGACTAGCGGGAGTTTCCAACACCGGGGAGCTGTTTTTT
NA	TRBD1	TRBJ2-7	TRBV28	15	CASSLLTGGNYEQYF	TGTGCCAGCAGTTTACTAACAGGGGGCAACTACGAGCAGTACTTC
few	NA	TRBJ2-7	TRBV6-5	12	CASKGSNYEQYF	TGTGCCAGCAAGGGGTCCAACTACGAGCAGTACTTC
many	TRBD1	TRBJ1-2	TRBV5-1	16	CASSTAGQGAENGYTF	TGCGCCAGCAGCACCGCGGGACAGGGGGCGGAAAATGGCTACACCTTC
NA	TRBD1	TRBJ2-1	TRBV5-6	15	CASSHRGTSYNEQFF	TGTGCCAGCAGCCACAGGGGGACTTCCTACAATGAGCAGTTCTTC
once	TRBD1	TRBJ1-1	TRBV3-1/TRBV3-2	12	CASRTGGTEAFF	TGTGCCAGCAGGACAGGGGGCACTGAAGCTTTCTTT
NA	TRBD1	TRBJ2-7	TRBV28	14	CASRPGQGGYEQYF	TGTGCCAGCAGACCGGGACAGGGGGGCTACGAGCAGTACTTC
NA	NA	TRBJ2-5	TRBV7-6	16	CASSLALGAVQETQYF	TGTGCCAGCAGCTTAGCGCTGGGAGCGGTCCAAGAGACCCAGTACTTC
NA	NA	TRBJ1-2	TRBV2	13	CASSERGLLGYTF	TGTGCCAGCAGTGAGCGGGGGCTCCTTGGCTACACCTTC
NA	TRBD2	TRBJ2-5	TRBV5-1	15	CASSLNSGDGETQYF	TGCGCCAGCAGCTTGAATAGCGGGGATGGTGAGACCCAGTACTTC